This T cell receptor (beta chain) was captured in a study of metastatic and nonmetastatic thyroid tumors (TCRdb year 2020). For the wider study: Repertoires were compared across peripheral blood and tumor or nodule tissue samples from malignant and benign thyroid patients. What the work shows at the level of the full study, not this receptor alone: In both blood and tumor samples, TCR beta diversity was reported to be significantly higher in malignant tumors than in benign nodules.

This clone was seen more than once but under ten times. This clone's antigen is unknown. No per-base quality is available; no much larger clone lies one base away. The CDR3 numbers 15 residues from cysteine through phenylalanine. Only the CDR3 region is kept as DNA, spanning 45 bases read in frame from base 1. Germline trimming: 5 bases from V, 8 bases from J; junction bases outside gene matches: 8. The library came from PCR. The listed sequencing device is Illumina HiSeq 4000. High-throughput sequencing was used to profile the TCR beta-chain CDR3 region of every patient. The paper's data handling went like this. CDR3 differences across clinicopathological groups were used to build a classifier for discriminating distant-metastatic papillary thyroid cancer patients. Repertoire diversity was assessed with the Shannon index, and tumor-blood repertoire similarity with the Morisita-Horn index. The public sequencing data were trimmed at Q25 with fastp and processed into clonotypes with MiXCR by TCRdb, which kept only in-frame beta chains. TCRdb, not the authors, supplied the V and J calls. The sample has roughly 30,000 clones on record, 3.7% of them singletons. Less than 3.5% of the sample is held by the ten biggest clonotypes.

None of the patients had been given any treatment before thyroid surgery. Using T-cell receptor beta sequencing, the researchers looked back retrospectively at clinical samples from patients, gathered between about 2012 and 2019. Recombination joined TRBV12-3 or TRBV12-4 with TRBJ1-4, with 10 bases aligning to TRBD1. The sequenced sample was blood. This TCR was recovered from a male donor with papillary thyroid cancer or a benign thyroid nodule (not recorded which). Some clones in this sample may be carry-over from other donors' samples. In nucleotide form, the sequence is TGTGCCAGCAGTATGACAGGGGGCCTCAAGGAAAAACTGTTTTTT. It codes for CASSMTGGLKEKLFF.